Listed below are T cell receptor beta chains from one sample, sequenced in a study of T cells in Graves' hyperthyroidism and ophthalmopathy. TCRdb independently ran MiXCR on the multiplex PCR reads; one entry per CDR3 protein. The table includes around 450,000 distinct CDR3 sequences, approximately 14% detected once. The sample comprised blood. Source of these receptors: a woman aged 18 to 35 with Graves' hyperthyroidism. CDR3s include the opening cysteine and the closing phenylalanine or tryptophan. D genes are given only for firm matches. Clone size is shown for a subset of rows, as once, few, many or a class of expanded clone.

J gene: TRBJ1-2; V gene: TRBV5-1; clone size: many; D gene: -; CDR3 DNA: TGCGCCAGCAGCCCCTCAGGGACCGCGGGCTATGGCTACACCTTC; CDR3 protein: CASSPSGTAGYGYTF
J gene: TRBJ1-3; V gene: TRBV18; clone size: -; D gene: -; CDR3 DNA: TGTGCCAGCTCACCGACAGTCTCTGGAAACACCATATATTTT; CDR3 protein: CASSPTVSGNTIYF
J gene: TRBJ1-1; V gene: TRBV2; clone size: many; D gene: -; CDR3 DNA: TGTGCCAGCAGTGTTGAGCTGAACACTGAAGCTTTCTTT; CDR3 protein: CASSVELNTEAFF
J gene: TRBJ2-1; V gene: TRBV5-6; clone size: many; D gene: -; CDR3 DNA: TGTGCCAGCAGCTTGTTAGAACAGATAGACAATGAGCAGTTCTTC; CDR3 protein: CASSLLEQIDNEQFF
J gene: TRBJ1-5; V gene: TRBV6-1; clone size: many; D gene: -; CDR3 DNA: TGTGCCAGCAGAGGGCCCAAACTGGGGGGCAGCAATCAGCCCCAGCATTTT; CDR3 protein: CASRGPKLGGSNQPQHF
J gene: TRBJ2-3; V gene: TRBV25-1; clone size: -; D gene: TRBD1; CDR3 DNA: TGTGCCAGCAGTGTGAACAGGGGTAGCACAGATACGCAGTATTTT; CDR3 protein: CASSVNRGSTDTQYF
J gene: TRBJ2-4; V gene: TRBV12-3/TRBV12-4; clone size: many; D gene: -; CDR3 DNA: TGTGCCAGCAGTATCGCGGTAAACATTCAGTACTTC; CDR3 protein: CASSIAVNIQYF
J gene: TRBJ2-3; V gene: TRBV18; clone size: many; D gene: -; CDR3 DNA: TGTGCCAGCTCAACGACCTTAGGCACAGATACGCAGTATTTT; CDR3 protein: CASSTTLGTDTQYF
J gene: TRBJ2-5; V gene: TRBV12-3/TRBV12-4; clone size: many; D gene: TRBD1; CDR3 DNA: TGTGCCAGCAGTCCCCGGGACAGGGGGCTAGTAGAGACCCAGTACTTC; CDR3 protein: CASSPRDRGLVETQYF
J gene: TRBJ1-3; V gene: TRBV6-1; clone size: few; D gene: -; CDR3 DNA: TGTGCCAGCAGTTGGGGGCTTGGAAACACCATATATTTT; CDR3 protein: CASSWGLGNTIYF
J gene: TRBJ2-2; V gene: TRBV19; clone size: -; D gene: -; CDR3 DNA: TGTGCCAGTAGTCAACGGGACCAATTCCCTTACACCGGGGAGCTGTTTTTT; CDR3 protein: CASSQRDQFPYTGELFF
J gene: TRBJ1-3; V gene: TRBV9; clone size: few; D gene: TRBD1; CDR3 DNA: TGTGCCAGCCCCCCGTGGGACAGGGCTGGAAACACCATATATTTT; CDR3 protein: CASPPWDRAGNTIYF
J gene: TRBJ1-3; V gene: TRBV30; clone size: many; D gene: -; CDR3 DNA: TGTGCCTGGAGTGTCCAACTAAACACCATATATTTT; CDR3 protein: CAWSVQLNTIYF
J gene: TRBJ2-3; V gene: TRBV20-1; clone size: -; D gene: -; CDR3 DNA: TGCAGTGCTAGCCCCTCAGGACTAAACACAGATACGCAGTATTTT; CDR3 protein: CSASPSGLNTDTQYF
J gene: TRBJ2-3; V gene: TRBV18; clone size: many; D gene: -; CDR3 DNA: TGTGCCAGCTCACCAGGTAGCGATGATACGCAGTATTTT; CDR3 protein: CASSPGSDDTQYF
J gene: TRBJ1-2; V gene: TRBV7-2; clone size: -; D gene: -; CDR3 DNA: TGTGCCAGCAGCCTAATGAACCATGGCTACACCTTC; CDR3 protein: CASSLMNHGYTF
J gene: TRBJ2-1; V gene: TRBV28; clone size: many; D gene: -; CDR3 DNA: TGTGCCAGCAGTTCGAGGGGAGCGGGCAACAATGAGCAGTTCTTC; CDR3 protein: CASSSRGAGNNEQFF
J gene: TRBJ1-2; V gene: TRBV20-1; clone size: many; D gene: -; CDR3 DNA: TGCAGTGCTAGAGATCTGAGGACAGTTTATGGCTACACCTTC; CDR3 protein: CSARDLRTVYGYTF
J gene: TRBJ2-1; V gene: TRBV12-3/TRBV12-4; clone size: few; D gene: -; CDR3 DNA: TGTGCCAGCAGTTTTTTGGGCCACCCGGAGGGCAATGAGCAGTTCTTC; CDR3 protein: CASSFLGHPEGNEQFF
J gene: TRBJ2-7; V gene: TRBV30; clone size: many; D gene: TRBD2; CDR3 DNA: TGTGCCTGGAGACCGTGGGAGGCGGGAGGCTCCTACGAGCAGTACTTC; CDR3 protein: CAWRPWEAGGSYEQYF
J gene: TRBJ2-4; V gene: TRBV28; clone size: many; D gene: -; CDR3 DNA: TGTGCCAGTCAACAGGGATCCCAAAACATTCAGTACTTC; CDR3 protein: CASQQGSQNIQYF
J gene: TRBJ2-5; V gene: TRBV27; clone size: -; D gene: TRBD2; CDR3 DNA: TGTGCCAGCAGCCTTCTAGCGGGAGCACGGGAGACCCAGTACTTC; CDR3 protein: CASSLLAGARETQYF
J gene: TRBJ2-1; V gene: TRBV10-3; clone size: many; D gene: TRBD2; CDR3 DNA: TGTGCCATCAGTCTGACTAGCGTCACTGAGCAGTTCTTC; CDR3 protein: CAISLTSVTEQFF
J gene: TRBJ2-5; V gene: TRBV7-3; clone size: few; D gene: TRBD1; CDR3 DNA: TGTGCCAGCAGCTTAACTGGGACAGGGTTAGGAGAGACCCAGTACTTC; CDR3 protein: CASSLTGTGLGETQYF
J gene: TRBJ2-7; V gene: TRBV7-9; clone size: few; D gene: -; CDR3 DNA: TGTGCCAGCAGCCCCCGGGACGCCGGGGTCAAGCAGTACTTC; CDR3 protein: CASSPRDAGVKQYF
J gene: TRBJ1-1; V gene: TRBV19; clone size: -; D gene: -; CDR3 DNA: TGTGCCACTCAAAAACTTGAAGGTGGCGGGAACACTGAAGCTTTCTTT; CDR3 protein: CATQKLEGGGNTEAFF
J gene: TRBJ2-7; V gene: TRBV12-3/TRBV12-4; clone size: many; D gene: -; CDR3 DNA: TGTGCCAGCAGTTTAGTAACAGGGAACTACGAGCAGTACTTC; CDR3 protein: CASSLVTGNYEQYF
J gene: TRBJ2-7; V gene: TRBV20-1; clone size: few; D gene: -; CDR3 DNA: TGCAGTGCTAGAGTACACCCGTCCTACGAGCAGTACTTC; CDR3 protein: CSARVHPSYEQYF
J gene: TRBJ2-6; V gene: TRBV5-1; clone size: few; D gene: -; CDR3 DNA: TGCGCCAGCAGCTTGTTAGGCGACTCTGGGGCCAACGTCCTGACTTTC; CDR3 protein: CASSLLGDSGANVLTF
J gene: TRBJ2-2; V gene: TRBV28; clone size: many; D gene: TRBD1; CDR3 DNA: TGTGCCAGCAGACAGGGGAAATTAGGTACCGGGGAGCTGTTTTTT; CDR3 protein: CASRQGKLGTGELFF
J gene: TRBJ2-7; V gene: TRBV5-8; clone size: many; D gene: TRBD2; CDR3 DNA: TGTGCCAGCAGCTTGCTAGCGGGACCTACGAGCTCCTACGAGCAGTACTTC; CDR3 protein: CASSLLAGPTSSYEQYF
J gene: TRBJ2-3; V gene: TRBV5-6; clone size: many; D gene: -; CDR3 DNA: TGTGCCAGCAGCATCCGGGTCACCAGGGGAGATACGCAGTATTTT; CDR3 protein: CASSIRVTRGDTQYF
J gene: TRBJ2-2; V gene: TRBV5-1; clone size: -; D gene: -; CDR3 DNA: TGCGCCAGCAGCTTGGTACAGACCACCGGGGAGCTGTTTTTT; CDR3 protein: CASSLVQTTGELFF
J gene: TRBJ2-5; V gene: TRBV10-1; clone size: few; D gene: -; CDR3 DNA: TGCGCCAGCAGTGAGTCGCTGGGGTACCAAGAGACCCAGTACTTC; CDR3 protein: CASSESLGYQETQYF
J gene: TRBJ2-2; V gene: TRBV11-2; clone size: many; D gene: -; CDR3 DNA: TGTGCCAGCAGCTTACAGGAGGGCGGCCACCGGAACACCGGGGAGCTGTTTTTT; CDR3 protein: CASSLQEGGHRNTGELFF
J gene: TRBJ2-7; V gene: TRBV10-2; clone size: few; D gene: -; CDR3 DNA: TGCGCCAGCAGTGAGAGTAAGGGGAGGAGTATCGAGCAGTACTTC; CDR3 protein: CASSESKGRSIEQYF
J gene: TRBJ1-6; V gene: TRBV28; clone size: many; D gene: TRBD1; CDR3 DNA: TGTGCCAGCATCGGACAGGGAACGGTCCACTTT; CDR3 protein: CASIGQGTVHF
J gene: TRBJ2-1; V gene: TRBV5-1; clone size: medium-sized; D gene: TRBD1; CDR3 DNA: TGCGCCAGCAGCTTGGAACAGGGGGCGAGATCTGATGAGCAGTTCTTC; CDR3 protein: CASSLEQGARSDEQFF
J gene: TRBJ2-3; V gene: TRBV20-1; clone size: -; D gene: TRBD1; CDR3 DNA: TGCAGTGCTAGAGATCGGGACAGGGGGCTGACAGATACGCAGTATTTT; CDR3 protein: CSARDRDRGLTDTQYF
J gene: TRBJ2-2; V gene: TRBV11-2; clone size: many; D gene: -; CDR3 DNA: TGTGCCAGCAGCGTGGGACTGCGGAACACCGGGGAGCTGTTTTTT; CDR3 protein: CASSVGLRNTGELFF
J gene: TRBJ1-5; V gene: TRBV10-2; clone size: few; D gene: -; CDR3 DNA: TGCGCCAGCATGGATCAGCCCCAGCATTTT; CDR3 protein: CASMDQPQHF
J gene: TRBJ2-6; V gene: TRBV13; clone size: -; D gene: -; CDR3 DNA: TGTGCCAGCAGCCCGATCGAAGGGACGAAGAACGTCCTGACTTTC; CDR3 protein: CASSPIEGTKNVLTF
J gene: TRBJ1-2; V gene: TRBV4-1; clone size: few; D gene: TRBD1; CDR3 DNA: TGCGCCAGCAGCCCCGGGGACAGGGAAATTGCTAACTATGGCTACACCTTC; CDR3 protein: CASSPGDREIANYGYTF
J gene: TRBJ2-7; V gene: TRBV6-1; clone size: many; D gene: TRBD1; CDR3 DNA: TGTGCCAGCAGTCGGAGGACGGGGTCGGGACAGGGTGGCCGCGAGCAGTACTTC; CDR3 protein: CASSRRTGSGQGGREQYF